Shown below are 23 T cell receptor beta chains from a single sample sequenced in a study of T cell repertoires in cytomegalovirus infection. These receptors lack a known antigen. From the reads, TCRdb called clonotypes with MiXCR, one entry per CDR3 protein. The sample carries 400,000 to 600,000 distinct CDR3 sequences, about 44% recorded once. This specimen consisted of cultured PBMCs, obtained from culture after CMV antigen stimulation. The receptors come from a human donor in good health (CMV status not recorded). Some clones in this sample may be carry-over from other donors' samples.

This clonotype turned up a few times. The rearrangement uses TRBV7-2 and TRBJ2-5, with D maybe TRBD2 (5 bases). The CDR3 runs 18 residues. Trimming removed 1 base from V and 5 bases from J, with 23 bases in between. The germline gives CDR1 SGHTA, CDR2 FQGNSA. This CDR3 is CASSLVGIRGKVGETQYF. The DNA for the CDR3 is TGTGCCAGCAGCTTAGTGGGGATTCGAGGGAAGGTCGGGGAGACCCAGTACTTC.

V and J are TRBV2 and TRBJ1-4; D not resolved. With 3 bases removed from V and 8 bases from J, the gap between germline ends came to 13 bases. The CDR3 spans 14 residues. CDR1 is SNHLY, CDR2 FYNNEI, per germline. The CDR3 sequence: CASSDEGLKEKLFF. CDR3 sequence (DNA): TGTGCCAGCAGTGACGAAGGGCTGAAGGAAAAACTGTTTTTT.

The V gene is TRBV6-8, the J gene TRBJ2-1; D is undetermined. CDR3 size: 14 residues. Trimming removed 6 bases from V and 0 bases from J, with 9 bases in between. Germline loops: CDR1 MNHGY, CDR2 SAAAGT. The CDR3 DNA reads as TGTGCCAGCAGCCCCGTCCCCTCCTACAATGAGCAGTTCTTC. Translation gives CASSPVPSYNEQFF.

This clonotype came up many times. CDR3 sequence: CASSYAGIPSPLHF. The CDR3 coding sequence is TGTGCCAGCAGCTACGCCGGGATCCCTTCACCCCTCCACTTT. The chain has TRBV7-2 and TRBJ1-6; D not certain. The germline CDR1 and CDR2 sequences are SGHTA and FQGNSA. The CDR3 has 14 amino acids. Between the trimmed V and J ends, which lost 4 bases and 9 bases, there was a span of 13 bases.

This clonotype was counted only a few times. The rearrangement uses TRBV27 and TRBJ2-1, with 8 bases aligning to TRBD1. The CDR3 runs to 14 residues. Unmatched junction bases numbered 1, after V lost 6 bases and J lost 0 bases. CDR1 and CDR2 (germline): MNHEY, SMNVEV (reference sequence). The CDR3 nucleotides read TGTGCCAGCAGGGGGACAGGCTCCTACAATGAGCAGTTCTTC. Translation gives CASRGTGSYNEQFF.

The chain uses TRBV12-3 or TRBV12-4 and TRBJ1-3, with a possible D match to TRBD1 (6 bases). This CDR3 has 15 amino acids. The V end was cut by 6 bases, the J end by 0 bases, with 12 bases between. DNA for the CDR3: TGTGCCAGCAGCCCTGACAGGAACTCTGGAAACACCATATATTTT. Residues: CASSPDRNSGNTIYF.

This chain connects TRBV7-2 to TRBJ2-7; a possible D gene is TRBD2 (6 bases). The ends were cut back, 9 bases at V and 4 bases at J, with 16 bases in the middle. The CDR3 length is 13 residues. Germline CDR1 SGHTA, CDR2 FQGNSA. CDR3 residues: CARARHGSYEQYF. The CDR3 DNA follows: TGTGCCAGGGCCCGTCACGGGAGTTACGAGCAGTACTTC.

This clonotype was found many times. The CDR3 is CASSLERGGTEAFF. CDR3 bases: TGTGCCAGCAGCTTAGAAAGGGGGGGCACTGAAGCTTTCTTT. The genes are TRBV7-2 and TRBJ1-1; a possible D gene is TRBD1 (6 bases). V was shortened by 1 base and J by 4 bases, with 10 bases between the two germline ends. The germline CDR1 and CDR2 sequences are SGHTA and FQGNSA. The CDR3 covers 14 residues.

The V call is TRBV19, the J call TRBJ2-7; maybe TRBD1 (5 bases). This CDR3 comprises 13 residues. V was shortened by 6 bases and J by 2 bases, with 11 bases between the two germline ends. CDR1 is LNHDA and CDR2 is SQIVND in the germline V gene (reference sequence). The CDR3 DNA follows: TGTGCCAGTAGGCAGGGTCGGACCTACGAGCAGTACTTC. It encodes CASRQGRTYEQYF.

The chain combines TRBV10-3 with TRBJ2-1; TRBD2 agrees at 9 bases. The CDR3 covers 15 residues. Germline V gene data show CDR1 as ENHRY and CDR2 as SYGVKD. V lost 8 bases and J lost 2; bases outside the gene matches: 7. CDR3 in amino acids: CAISGREGTYNEQFF. The CDR3 DNA reads TGTGCCATCTCCGGGCGGGAGGGGACCTACAATGAGCAGTTCTTC.

The chain uses TRBV29-1 and TRBJ2-1, with 12 bases that match TRBD2. There are 16 residues in the CDR3. The V and J ends lost 7 bases and 0 bases, in that order; junction bases with no gene match: 7. Germline CDR1 reads SQVTM; CDR2 reads ANQGSEA. The CDR3 coding sequence is TGCAGCGCAACTACTAGCGGGGGGAGCTCCTACAATGAGCAGTTCTTC. Its translation: CSATTSGGSSYNEQFF.

This sequence joins TRBV6-5 and TRBJ1-1, with 9 bases aligning to TRBD1. The CDR3 consists of 17 residues. Per the germline V gene, CDR1 is MNHEY and CDR2 is SVGAGI. The junction had 12 bases not matched to a gene; V was cut back by 6 bases and J by 1 base. The CDR3 bases are TGTGCCAGCAGCCGAGGACAGGGGACCCATGCGAACACTGAAGCTTTCTTT. Translated: CASSRGQGTHANTEAFF.

This clonotype was seen ten or more times. The chain uses TRBV7-8 and TRBJ1-4; TRBD1 is a possible D gene (5 bases). Germline CDR1 is SGHVS and CDR2 is FQNEAQ. V lost 5 bases and J lost 7, with 17 bases in between. The CDR3 loop spans 15 amino acids. The CDR3 loop reads CASSTRGGSIEKLFF. The CDR3 DNA reads as TGTGCCAGCAGCACCCGGGGGGGATCGATTGAAAAACTGTTTTTT.

The chain carries TRBV7-2 and TRBJ1-4; no definite D call. Trimming removed 1 base from V and 6 bases from J, with 9 bases in between. CDR3 length: 14 residues. Germline assignment: CDR1 SGHTA and CDR2 FQGNSA. CDR3 residues: CASSLDVGDEKLFF. The DNA for the CDR3 is TGTGCCAGCAGCTTAGACGTAGGTGATGAAAAACTGTTTTTT.

CDR3 bases: TGTGCCAGCAGTTACGTGGGCGGAGGGCCCTACGAGCAGTACTTC. Translation gives CASSYVGGGPYEQYF. The V and J genes are TRBV6-2 or TRBV6-3 and TRBJ2-7; D is possibly TRBD2 (6 bases). The germline V gene encodes CDR1 MNHEY and CDR2 SVGEGT. This CDR3 is built from 15 residues. The V gene lost 2 bases and the J gene lost 2 bases, with 13 bases spanning the gap.

The rearrangement uses TRBV7-7 and TRBJ1-5; D unresolved. This CDR3 has 13 residues. V was trimmed by 3 bases and J by 6 bases, leaving 9 bases between them. CDR1 is SSHAT and CDR2 is FNYEAQ in the germline V gene (reference sequence). The CDR3 nucleotides read TGTGCCAGCAGCTTCAAGGAGGGTCAGCCCCAGCATTTT. This translates into CASSFKEGQPQHF.

There are a few counts of this clonotype. This chain connects TRBV7-2 to TRBJ2-3; possibly TRBD2 for D (5 bases). V lost 5 bases to trimming and J lost 5 bases, with 11 bases between them. The germline gives CDR1 SGHTA, CDR2 FQGNSA. The CDR3 has 13 amino acids. CDR3 nucleotide sequence: TGTGCCAGCAGCCCCGAGCGGTTAGATACGCAGTATTTT. Translating it yields CASSPERLDTQYF.

This clonotype showed up just a few times. This sequence joins TRBV5-1 and TRBJ2-5; TRBD1 matches 7 bases. In germline, CDR1 is SGHRS, CDR2 YFSETQ. V shed 4 bases and J 5 bases; nucleotides not matched to a gene: 11. This CDR3 is 15 amino acids long. The CDR3: CASSPYQGVGETQYF. For the CDR3, the DNA is TGCGCCAGCAGCCCCTATCAGGGGGTGGGGGAGACCCAGTACTTC.

In this sample, this clonotype turned up a few times. The V gene is TRBV4-3, the J gene TRBJ2-1, with TRBD2 matching over 8 bases. From germline, CDR1 is LGHNA and CDR2 YSLEER. The CDR3 has 17 residues. The V segment lost 4 bases and the J segment 9 bases; nucleotides outside the gene matches: 17. In DNA form, the CDR3 reads TGCGCCAGCAGCCGATCGACCGGGACTAGTGGGATCGGTGAGCAGTTCTTC. Translation gives CASSRSTGTSGIGEQFF.

The V gene is TRBV27, the J gene TRBJ2-7, with D unresolved. The CDR3 is made up of 17 amino acids. V was shortened by 0 bases and J by 1 base, with 16 bases between the two germline ends. The V gene's germline CDR1 is MNHEY and CDR2 SMNVEV (reference sequence). The CDR3 bases are TGTGCCAGCAGTTTATCACCGACCCGGACCCAATCCTACGAGCAGTACTTC. It yields the protein CASSLSPTRTQSYEQYF.

The J gene is TRBJ1-4, the V gene TRBV20-1; 9 bases align to TRBD1. The CDR3 covers 15 residues. In germline, CDR1 is DFQATT, CDR2 SNEGSKA (reference sequence). After removal of 6 bases from V and 5 bases from J, the junction contained 10 bases not matched to a gene. The DNA of the CDR3 is TGCAGTGCAGGGACAGGGCTGATTATCAATGAAAAACTGTTTTTT. Encoded protein: CSAGTGLIINEKLFF.

The CDR3 sequence: CASSLGEGYEQYF. The DNA for the CDR3 is TGTGCCAGCAGCTTGGGGGAAGGATACGAGCAGTACTTC. V usage is TRBV11-2 and J usage is TRBJ2-7; tentatively, D is TRBD1 or TRBD2 (5 bases each). Trimming took 3 bases from V and 4 from J, leaving 10 bases between them. Germline CDR1 reads SGHAT; CDR2 reads FQNNGV. The CDR3 is made up of 13 amino acids.

J is TRBJ1-6 and V is TRBV27, with TRBD1 matching over 7 bases. The CDR3 loop spans 13 amino acids. Germline values: CDR1 MNHEY, CDR2 SMNVEV (reference sequence). Trimming took 6 bases from V and 14 from J; bases not matched to a gene: 10. CDR3 sequence (DNA): TGTGCCAGCAGCATCGGCCTACAGGGGACCCTCCACTTT. This translates into CASSIGLQGTLHF.